The 4 T cell receptor beta chains below all came from one sample that was sequenced in a study of CD8+ T cells in alopecia areata. Following RNA extraction, reverse transcription yielded cDNA that acted as the sequencing template. This table comes from immunoSEQ multiplex PCR, and its TCRdb copy is limited to in-frame clones, with some not included. Here the sample spans 100,000 to 150,000 clones, roughly 61% being singletons. The starting material was CD4+ T cells sorted from blood, obtained at week 0. The receptors originated from a human donor with alopecia areata.

This clone has more than one count but fewer than ten. The chain carries TRBV4-1 and TRBJ2-1; the match to TRBD2 covers 16 bases. Germline CDR1 reads MGHRA; CDR2 reads YSYEKL. CDR3 size: 17 residues. The V segment lost 4 bases and the J segment 4 bases; nucleotides outside the gene matches: 4. The CDR3: CASSPGTSGREYNEQFF. The DNA for the CDR3 is TGCGCCAGCAGCCCAGGGACTAGCGGGAGGGAATACAATGAGCAGTTCTTC.

There are a few counts of this clone. This chain links TRBV18 with TRBJ1-3; D possibly corresponds to TRBD1 (5 bases). The V end was cut by 8 bases, the J end by 0 bases, with 26 bases between. The CDR3 spans 19 residues. Germline CDR1 KGHSH, CDR2 LQKENI. CDR3 protein: CASQRRRGTTVGSGNTIYF. In DNA, the CDR3 is TGTGCCAGCCAACGAAGGAGAGGGACTACGGTCGGCTCTGGAAACACCATATATTTT.

DNA for the CDR3: TGTGCCAGCAGCTTAACAGGGGCCACTGAAGCTTTCTTT. Its translation: CASSLTGATEAFF. The genes are TRBV7-2 and TRBJ1-1; TRBD1 matches 7 bases. The V gene's germline CDR1 is SGHTA and CDR2 FQGNSA. V lost 2 bases to trimming and J lost 4 bases; unmatched junction nucleotides: 1. CDR3 length equals 13 residues.

The chain has TRBV5-1 and TRBJ2-5; the D is unclear. The CDR3 length is 11 residues. The V end lost 5 bases, the J end lost 3 bases, and 5 bases lay between the germline ends. Germline V gene data show CDR1 as SGHRS and CDR2 as YFSETQ. The CDR3 DNA reads TGCGCCAGCAGTATGAAAGAGACCCAGTACTTC. It specifies CASSMKETQYF.